This T cell receptor beta chain derives from a study of T-cell reconstitution after alpha-beta-depleted transplantation in children. This clonotype has a count of ten or more. Its specificity is not known. This sample's TCRbeta library carried unique molecular identifier barcodes. TCRdb re-derived calls from the PCR reads in MiXCR, one entry per CDR3 protein. Of around 300,000 distinct CDR3 sequences detected, over 7.5% appear once; the ten largest clones hold over 7.5%. Trimming left V 5 bases short and J 2 bases short, with 13 bases between. Germline V gives CDR1 MDHEN, CDR2 SYDVKM. The CDR3 extends over 14 amino acids. General study points: Reports say that about two months after transplant, the alpha-beta T cells came out of several hundred graft clones that had expanded. The high TCRbeta diversity at day 60 in some patients came from surviving recipient T cells and thymic progenitors. Hyperexpanded clones declined; after one year, newly produced T cells mostly supplied diversity.

The source material was peripheral blood, sampled 360 days after TCRalphabeta/CD19-depleted stem cell transplant. The TCR sequence derives from a female patient aged 2 to 10 who had a stem cell transplant for Fanconi anemia, so the T cells may come from the graft donor. The gene calls are TRBV28 and TRBJ2-7; D might be TRBD1 (5 bases). The CDR3 loop is CASSVAGWTYEQYF. The DNA for the CDR3 is TGTGCCAGCAGTGTGGCAGGGTGGACCTACGAGCAGTACTTC.